Listed here is a single T cell receptor beta chain. The antigen is undetermined. Trimming took off 2 bases at V and 7 bases at J, with 11 bases between the two ends. Germline CDR1 is MNHNS and CDR2 is SASEGT. There are 14 residues in the CDR3. Primers included in the PCR were 60 Vbeta and 13 Jbeta primers. Produced via immunoSEQ multiplex PCR; TCRdb's table is partial and in-frame only. This table lists around 76,000 clones. This specimen comes from a study of cytomegalovirus exposure and HLA in healthy donors. Study-level results: Presence/absence results assume similar sequencing depth per donor, which may not hold. Later work found that TCR association rates differed between HLA loci; DRB1 had the most and HLA-C the fewest. Among the sequence variants, a highly shared cluster was likely an artifact of sequencing.

The genes are TRBV6-1 and TRBJ2-2; tentatively, D is TRBD1 (6 bases). The sequencing sample was made of PBMCs. The origin of this receptor is an older woman in good health and CMV-seronegative. This chain's CDR3 is CASSEHRVGGELFF. CDR3 sequence (DNA): TGTGCCAGCAGTGAACACAGGGTAGGCGGGGAGCTGTTTTTT.